This T cell receptor beta chain was sequenced in a study of shared clonotypes between healthy human individuals. Between the trimmed V and J ends, which lost 0 bases and 0 bases, there was a span of 11 bases. This CDR3 contains 16 residues. CDR1 SGDLS and CDR2 YYNGEE come from the germline V gene. This clone was detected once. Antigen: not known. In the naive CD8 group, cells lacked CD45RO and were positively selected for CCR7, so terminally differentiated effector memory CD45RA+ cells were left out. Findings of the study overall: Sampling included only blood; tissue repertoires likely differ.

Replicate PCRs for sorted subsets used 200 ng DNA; this equaled around 28,000 T cell genomes. Using immunoSEQ multiplex PCR, the repertoire was profiled, and TCRdb retains in-frame clones only, with some absent. The sample has millions of clones, under 95% seen once. The sequencing sample was made of naive CD8+ T cells from PBMCs. The sequence was obtained from a man aged 18 to 30 in good health. Some clones in this sample may be carry-over from other donors' samples. V is TRBV9 and J is TRBJ2-3; D possibly corresponds to TRBD2 (5 bases). CDR3 in DNA: TGTGCCAGCAGCGTAGGGCGGGCGGCTAGCACAGATACGCAGTATTTT. This encodes CASSVGRAASTDTQYF.